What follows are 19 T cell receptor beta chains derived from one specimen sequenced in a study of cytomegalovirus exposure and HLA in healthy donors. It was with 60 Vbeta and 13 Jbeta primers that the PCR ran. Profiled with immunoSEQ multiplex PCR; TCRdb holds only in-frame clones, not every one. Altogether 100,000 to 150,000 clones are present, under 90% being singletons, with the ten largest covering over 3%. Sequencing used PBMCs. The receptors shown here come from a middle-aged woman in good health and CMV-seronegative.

CDR3 protein: CASSVGGGGGYEQYF. CDR3 coding DNA: TGTGCCAGCAGCGTAGGCGGGGGCGGGGGTTACGAGCAGTACTTC. The chain has TRBV9 and TRBJ2-7, with D perhaps TRBD2 (7 bases). Trimming removed 0 bases at V and 4 bases at J, with 14 bases between. CDR1 and CDR2 from the germline V gene are SGDLS and YYNGEE. The CDR3 length is 15 residues. Using reference TRBV9 and TRBJ2-7 for the parts outside the CDR3, the full variable domain is DSGVTQTPKHLITATGQRVTLRCSPRSGDLSVYWYQQSLDQGLQFLIQYYNGEERAKGNILERFSAQQFPDLHSELNLSSLELGDSALYFCASSVGGGGGYEQYFGPGTRLTVT.

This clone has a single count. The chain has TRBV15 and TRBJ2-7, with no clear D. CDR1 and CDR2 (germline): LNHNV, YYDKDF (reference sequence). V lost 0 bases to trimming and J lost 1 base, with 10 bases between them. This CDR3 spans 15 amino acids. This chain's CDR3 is CATSRDRMESYEQYF. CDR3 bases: TGTGCCACCAGCAGAGATCGGATGGAGTCCTACGAGCAGTACTTC. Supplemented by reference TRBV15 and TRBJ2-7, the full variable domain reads DAMVIQNPRYQVTQFGKPVTLSCSQTLNHNVMYWYQQKSSQAPKLLFHYYDKDFNNEADTPDNFQSRRPNTSFCFLDIRSPGLGDTAMYLCATSRDRMESYEQYFGPGTRLTVT.

The CDR3 region has the DNA TGTGCCACAGGGGGGTTGGGGACCGGGGAGCTGTTTTTT. This gives the protein CATGGLGTGELFF. The J gene is TRBJ2-2, the V gene TRBV6-6; a weak D match, TRBD1 (7 bases). V lost 10 bases, J lost 5 bases, and 14 bases lay in between. Germline CDR1 is MNHNY and CDR2 is SVGAGI (reference sequence). This CDR3 region has 13 residues.

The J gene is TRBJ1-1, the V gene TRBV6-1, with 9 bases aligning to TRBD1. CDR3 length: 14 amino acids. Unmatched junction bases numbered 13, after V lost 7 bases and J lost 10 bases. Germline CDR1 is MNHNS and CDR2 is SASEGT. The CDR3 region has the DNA TGTGCCAGCAACCTCTCCCCGGGACAGGGAGCAGCTTTCTTT. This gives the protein CASNLSPGQGAAFF.

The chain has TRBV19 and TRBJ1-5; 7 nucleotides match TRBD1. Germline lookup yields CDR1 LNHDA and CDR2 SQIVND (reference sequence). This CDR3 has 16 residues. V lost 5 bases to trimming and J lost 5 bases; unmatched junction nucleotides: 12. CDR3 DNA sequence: TGTGCCAGTAGTGCGCGATTGGACAGGAATCATCAGCCCCAGCATTTT. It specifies CASSARLDRNHQPQHF.

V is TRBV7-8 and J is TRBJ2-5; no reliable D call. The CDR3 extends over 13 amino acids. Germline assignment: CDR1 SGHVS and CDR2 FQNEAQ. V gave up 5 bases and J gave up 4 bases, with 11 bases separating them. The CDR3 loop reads CASSLLRVETQYF. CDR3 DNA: TGTGCCAGCAGCCTACTCCGTGTAGAGACCCAGTACTTC.

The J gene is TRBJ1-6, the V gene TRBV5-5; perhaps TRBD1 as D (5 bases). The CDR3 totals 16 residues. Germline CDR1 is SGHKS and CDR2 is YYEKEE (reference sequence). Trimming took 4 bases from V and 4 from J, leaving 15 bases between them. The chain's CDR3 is CASSLGGVPYNSPLHF. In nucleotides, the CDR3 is TGTGCCAGCAGCCTCGGGGGGGTCCCATATAATTCACCCCTCCACTTT.

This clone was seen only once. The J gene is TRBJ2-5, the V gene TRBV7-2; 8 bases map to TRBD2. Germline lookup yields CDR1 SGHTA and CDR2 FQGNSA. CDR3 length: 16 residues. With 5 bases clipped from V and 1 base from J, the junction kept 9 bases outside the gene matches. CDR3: CASSPGRGDFQETQYF. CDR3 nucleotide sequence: TGTGCCAGCAGCCCCGGGCGGGGGGATTTCCAAGAGACCCAGTACTTC.

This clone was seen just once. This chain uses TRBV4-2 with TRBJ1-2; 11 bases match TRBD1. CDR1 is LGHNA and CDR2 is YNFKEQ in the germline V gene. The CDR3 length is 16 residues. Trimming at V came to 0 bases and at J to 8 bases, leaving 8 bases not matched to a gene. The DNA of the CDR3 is TGTGCCAGCAGCCAAGATCGTATAGGGACAGGGGGAGGCTACACCTTC. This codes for CASSQDRIGTGGGYTF.

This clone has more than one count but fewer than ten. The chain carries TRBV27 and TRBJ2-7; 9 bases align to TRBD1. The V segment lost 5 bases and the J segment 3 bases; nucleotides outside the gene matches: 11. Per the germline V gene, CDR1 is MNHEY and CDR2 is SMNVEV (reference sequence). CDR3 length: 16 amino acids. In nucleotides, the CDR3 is TGTGCCAGCAGTCTCTTACCGGGACAGGGTATCTACGAGCAGTACTTC. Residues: CASSLLPGQGIYEQYF.

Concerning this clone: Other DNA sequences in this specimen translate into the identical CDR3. The CDR3 loop reads CASSLRSGGTDTQYF. In nucleotides, the CDR3 is TGTGCCAGCAGCCTAAGATCGGGGGGCACAGATACGCAGTATTTT. V is TRBV7-2 and J is TRBJ2-3; D possibly corresponds to TRBD2 (6 bases). The CDR3 runs to 15 residues. Germline loops: CDR1 SGHTA, CDR2 FQGNSA. V was trimmed by 5 bases and J by 1 base, leaving 13 bases between them.

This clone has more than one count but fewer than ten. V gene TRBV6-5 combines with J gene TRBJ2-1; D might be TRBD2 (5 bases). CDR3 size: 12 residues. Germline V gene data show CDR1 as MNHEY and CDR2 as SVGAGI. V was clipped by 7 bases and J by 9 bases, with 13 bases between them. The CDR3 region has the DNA TGTGCCAGCAACCGACTGGGGAGTGAGCAGTTCTTC. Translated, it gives CASNRLGSEQFF.

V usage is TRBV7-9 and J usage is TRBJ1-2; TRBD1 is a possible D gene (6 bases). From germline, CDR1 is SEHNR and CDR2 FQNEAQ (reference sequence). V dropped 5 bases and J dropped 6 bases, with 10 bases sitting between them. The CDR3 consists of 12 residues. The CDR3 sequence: CASSQQGHGYTF. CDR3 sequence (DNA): TGTGCCAGCAGCCAACAGGGACATGGCTACACCTTC.

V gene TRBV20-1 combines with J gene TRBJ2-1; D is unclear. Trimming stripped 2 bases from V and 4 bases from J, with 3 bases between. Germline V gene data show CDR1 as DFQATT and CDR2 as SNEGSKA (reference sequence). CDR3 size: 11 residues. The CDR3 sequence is CSARQYNEQFF. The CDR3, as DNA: TGCAGTGCTAGACAGTACAATGAGCAGTTCTTC.

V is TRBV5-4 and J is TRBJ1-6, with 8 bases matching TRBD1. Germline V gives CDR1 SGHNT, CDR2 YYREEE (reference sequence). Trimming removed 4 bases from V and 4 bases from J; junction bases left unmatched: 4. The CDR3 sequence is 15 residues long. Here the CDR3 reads CASSEDRGYNSPLHF. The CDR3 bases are TGTGCCAGCAGCGAAGACAGGGGTTATAATTCACCCCTCCACTTT.

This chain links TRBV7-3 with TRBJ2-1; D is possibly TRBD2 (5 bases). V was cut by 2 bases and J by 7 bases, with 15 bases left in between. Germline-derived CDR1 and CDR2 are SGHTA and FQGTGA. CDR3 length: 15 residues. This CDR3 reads CASSLGRAPGNEQFF. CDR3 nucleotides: TGTGCCAGCAGCTTAGGGCGGGCCCCGGGGAATGAGCAGTTCTTC.

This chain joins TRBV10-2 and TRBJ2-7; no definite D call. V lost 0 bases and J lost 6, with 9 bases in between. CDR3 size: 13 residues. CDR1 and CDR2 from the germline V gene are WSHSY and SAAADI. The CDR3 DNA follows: TGCGCCAGCAGTGAGTCCACTGTATCCGAGCAGTACTTC. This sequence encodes CASSESTVSEQYF.

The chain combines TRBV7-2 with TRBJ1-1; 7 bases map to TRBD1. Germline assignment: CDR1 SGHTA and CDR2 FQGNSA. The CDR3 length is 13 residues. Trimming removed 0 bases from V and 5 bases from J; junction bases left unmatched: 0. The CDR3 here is CASSLARGTEAFF. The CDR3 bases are TGTGCCAGCAGCTTAGCCAGGGGGACTGAAGCTTTCTTT.

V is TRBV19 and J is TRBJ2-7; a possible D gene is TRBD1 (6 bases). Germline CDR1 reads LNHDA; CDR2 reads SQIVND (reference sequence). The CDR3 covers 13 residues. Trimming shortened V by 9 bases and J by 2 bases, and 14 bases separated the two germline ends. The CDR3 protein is CASAPGVTYEQYF. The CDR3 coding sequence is TGTGCCAGCGCGCCAGGGGTTACCTACGAGCAGTACTTC.